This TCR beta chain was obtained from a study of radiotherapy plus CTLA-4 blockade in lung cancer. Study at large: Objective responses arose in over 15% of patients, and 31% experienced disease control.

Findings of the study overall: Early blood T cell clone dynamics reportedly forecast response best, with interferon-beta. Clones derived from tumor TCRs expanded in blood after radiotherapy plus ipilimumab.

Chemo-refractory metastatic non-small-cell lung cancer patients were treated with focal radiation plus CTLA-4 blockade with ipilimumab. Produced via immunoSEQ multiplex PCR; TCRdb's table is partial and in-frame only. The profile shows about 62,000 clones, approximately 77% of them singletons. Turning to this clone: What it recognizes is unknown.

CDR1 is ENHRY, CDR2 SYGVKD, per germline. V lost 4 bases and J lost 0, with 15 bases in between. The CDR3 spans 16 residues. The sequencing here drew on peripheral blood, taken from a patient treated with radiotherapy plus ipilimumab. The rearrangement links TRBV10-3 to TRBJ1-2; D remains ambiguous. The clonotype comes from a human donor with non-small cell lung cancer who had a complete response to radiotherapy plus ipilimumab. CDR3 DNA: TGTGCCATCAGTGCCGCGTTTGCTTTGACTAACTATGGCTACACCTTC. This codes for CAISAAFALTNYGYTF.